A single TCR beta chain is shown here with its context. Its antigen target is currently unknown. No base quality information exists; no much larger clone differs at one position. This sample was included in a study of CD8+ T cells in alopecia areata listed by TCRdb under 2018. Background for the entire study: The treated patients took part in an open-label pilot trial in which moderate-to-severe alopecia areata was treated with oral tofacitinib at 5 to 10 mg twice daily. Patients stayed on tofacitinib for 6 to 18 months and then had 6 months of follow-up off drug so that delayed response and recurrence could be assessed. The SALT score, which quantifies the percentage of affected scalp surface area, was used to measure disease severity in treated patients. The study used high-throughput TCRbeta sequencing to examine T cell clonal expansion in alopecia areata, in both the C3H/HeJ mouse model and human patients. Scalp tissue and sorted CD4+ and CD8+ peripheral blood T cells from patchy and totalis/universalis alopecia areata patients and from healthy controls were covered by human TCRbeta sequencing. Biopsies were taken from tofacitinib-treated patients at baseline and again at 4 and 24 weeks into treatment, and several of those patients also had a later scalp biopsy. Scalp clonality was compared across normal scalp (n=4), patchy alopecia areata scalp (n=8), and alopecia totalis/universalis scalp (n=8). RNA came from the PAXgene miRNA kit for fixed scalp, the miRNeasy kit for PBMCs, and the RNeasy kit for mouse skin. immunoSEQ multiplex PCR using 35 Vbeta forward primers and 13 Jbeta reverse primers was used to amplify TCRbeta CDR3 regions.

Trimming at the junction amounts to 1 base on V and 8 bases on J, and the germline ends lie 11 bases apart. The cysteine opens and the phenylalanine closes a CDR3 of 13 amino acids. CDR3 DNA is the only sequence kept; it has 39 bases, read in frame from the first base. In the germline V gene, CDR1 corresponds to SNHLY and CDR2 to FYNNEI. The time point label, as the study defines it: more than 3 weeks on oral tofacitinib. The label giving this sample's treatment or condition can be read as: oral pan-JAK inhibitor, 5-10 mg twice daily. Peripheral blood and lesional scalp punch biopsies were obtained from patients with alopecia areata. PBMCs were separated by density centrifugation and stained for CD3, CD4 and CD8, after which CD4+ and CD8+ T cells were sorted on a FACSAria. Paper-wide results and their limitations: Higher clonality and more expanded CD8+ clones were observed in lesional scalp than in normal scalp, particularly in alopecia totalis/universalis, a finding suggestive of antigenic drive. Tofacitinib significantly decreased scalp clonality and the number of expanded CD8+ clones among the top 100 scalp clones. Because the treated cohort was small and had just a single nonresponder, larger studies are needed to establish links between baseline CD8+ expansion and response. Resident alphabeta T cells in normal human skin are also sequenced, complicating scalp TCR repertoire analysis, unlike mouse skin dominated by gammadelta T cells. During tofacitinib treatment, many expanded lesional clones remained in scalp and blood, and this persistence may partly explain relapse after treatment is stopped. Shared TCR sequences between patients were less evident than in mice, which may be partly attributable to HLA diversity in the patient population.

Library construction relied on the immunoSEQ multiplex PCR assay. RNA was extracted from all samples and reverse transcribed into cDNA as template for TCR sequencing. First-strand cDNA was synthesized with SuperScript III using a 2:1 mix of oligo-dT and random hexamers. A synthetic immune receptor repertoire was used to gauge amplification bias, and whatever bias remained was removed computationally. In the authors' own workflow: After raw reads were preprocessed to remove errors, the CDR3 was defined following IMGT conventions as running from the conserved cysteine to phenylalanine. Clonality was computed by normalizing Shannon entropy by log2 of the number of productive unique TCRs and subtracting the result from 1. Whether scalp clones were CD4 or CD8 was inferred by matching scalp TCRbeta sequences against CD4 and CD8 repertoires sorted from blood. Drawn from immuneACCESS, this table holds only the in-frame rearrangements with V and J called that TCRdb kept. Clones are partly lost; checked studies trace under half to an unresolved V gene and leave the rest unexplained. The V and J calls and clone size come from that table; D and trimming were worked out from the DNA. The sample table shows some 220,000 clones, and around three fifths are seen once. The ten largest clones add up to around 1.6% of the sample.

The chain links TRBV2 with TRBJ1-1; the D gene cannot be named for sure. This TCR came from a human donor with alopecia areata. This sample comprised CD4+ T cells sorted from blood, obtained at week 4, from a patient treated with tofacitinib. This receptor carries the CDR3 CASSEVAAREAFF. The DNA sequence is given as TGTGCCAGCAGTGAAGTGGCAGCTCGCGAAGCTTTCTTT. When the CDR3 is completed using the reference TRBV2 and TRBJ1-1 genes on either side, the full variable domain is EPEVTQTPSHQVTQMGQEVILRCVPISNHLYFYWYRQILGQKVEFLVSFYNNEISEKSEIFDDQFSVERPDGSNFTLKIRSTKLEDSAMYFCASSEVAAREAFFGQGTRLTVV.